These 10 T cell receptor beta chains share one sample of origin, sequenced in a study of T cell changes during pregnancy in multiple sclerosis. Profiled with immunoSEQ multiplex PCR; TCRdb holds only in-frame clones, not every one. The sample comprises tens of thousands of clones, about 90% of which are singletons, and 2.5% to 3.5% rests with the top ten. The sample in question was peripheral blood, obtained in the third trimester of pregnancy. The receptors shown here come from a female donor in good health, enrolled as a control in a pregnancy study.

The V and J genes are TRBV19 and TRBJ2-5; TRBD2 matches at 9 bases. V dropped 5 bases and J dropped 4; count of bases not matched to a gene: 14. Germline assignment: CDR1 LNHDA and CDR2 SQIVND (reference sequence). The CDR3 is 17 amino acids. CDR3 sequence reads: CASSPYGRREGRETQYF. In DNA form, the CDR3 reads TGTGCCAGTAGTCCTTATGGTAGGCGGGAGGGCCGAGAGACCCAGTACTTC.

The J gene is TRBJ1-1, the V gene TRBV2; possibly TRBD1 for D (6 bases). Trimming pared 3 bases from V and 1 base from J, leaving 12 bases between. This CDR3 is 15 amino acids long. Germline CDR1 reads SNHLY; CDR2 reads FYNNEI. For the CDR3, the DNA is TGTGCCAGCAGTGACGAACAGGGAAAGAACACTGAAGCTTTCTTT. Translating it yields CASSDEQGKNTEAFF.

This clone was picked up a small number of times. This chain connects TRBV2 to TRBJ2-1; D perhaps matches TRBD1 (6 bases). Germline V gene data show CDR1 as SNHLY and CDR2 as FYNNEI. V shed 7 bases and J shed 6 bases, with 19 bases lying between them. This CDR3 comprises 15 residues. The CDR3: CASNLEGGRGNEQFF. DNA of the CDR3: TGTGCCAGCAATTTAGAAGGGGGACGAGGCAATGAGCAGTTCTTC.

The V and J genes are TRBV20-1 and TRBJ2-7, with a weak D call TRBD1 (6 bases). With 5 bases removed from V and 3 bases from J, the gap between germline ends came to 8 bases. CDR1 and CDR2 from the germline V gene are DFQATT and SNEGSKA (reference sequence). This CDR3 has 11 residues. CDR3: CSAYRDYEQYF. The CDR3 DNA sequence: TGCAGTGCTTACAGGGACTACGAGCAGTACTTC.

The gene calls are TRBV5-8 and TRBJ2-7; tentatively, D is TRBD2 (5 bases). The CDR3 runs 11 residues. V was pared by 4 bases and J by 9 bases, with 11 bases between. In germline, CDR1 is SGHTS, CDR2 YDEGEE. CDR3 DNA sequence: TGTGCCAGCAGCCCCCTCCGGGGGCAGTACTTC. Amino acids: CASSPLRGQYF.

The chain joins TRBV6-6 to TRBJ1-5, with 10 nucleotides matching TRBD1. In germline, CDR1 is MNHNY, CDR2 SVGAGI (reference sequence). This CDR3 is 15 amino acids long. V dropped 7 bases and J dropped 7; count of bases not matched to a gene: 10. CDR3 region: CASIPGQGSEQPQHF. The CDR3 DNA is TGTGCCAGCATCCCGGGACAGGGGTCGGAGCAGCCCCAGCATTTT.

The chain uses TRBV29-1 and TRBJ2-1; 10 bases align to TRBD2. The V segment lost 1 base and the J segment 4 bases; nucleotides outside the gene matches: 4. Germline V lookup: CDR1 SQVTM, CDR2 ANQGSEA. CDR3 size: 15 residues. DNA of the CDR3: TGCAGCGTTGAAGGGGTAGCGGGAGGATACAATGAGCAGTTCTTC. Residues: CSVEGVAGGYNEQFF.

V and J are TRBV11-3 and TRBJ1-1; D not certain. Germline CDR1 is SGHNT and CDR2 is YENEEA. The CDR3 extends over 16 amino acids. The V gene lost 4 bases and the J gene lost 3 bases, with 18 bases spanning the gap. The CDR3 nucleotides are TGTGCCAGCAGCTCCCTCCGGGTCCTGGTGGACACTGAAGCTTTCTTT. This gives the protein CASSSLRVLVDTEAFF.

The chain combines TRBV19 with TRBJ2-7; no clear D. Germline CDR1 reads LNHDA; CDR2 reads SQIVND (reference sequence). The CDR3 consists of 14 residues. V lost 2 bases to trimming and J lost 2 bases, with 10 bases between them. Here the CDR3 reads CASSIKWLAYEQYF. DNA for the CDR3: TGTGCCAGTAGTATAAAATGGCTAGCCTACGAGCAGTACTTC.

The chain has TRBV28 and TRBJ2-1, with 10 bases identical to TRBD2. J gave up 3 bases and V 6 bases, and 5 bases lay outside the gene matches. There are 15 residues in the CDR3. Germline values: CDR1 MDHEN, CDR2 SYDVKM. The chain's CDR3 is CASSTTSGNYNEQFF. CDR3 coding DNA: TGTGCCAGCAGCACAACTAGCGGGAACTACAATGAGCAGTTCTTC. Full variable domain (outside the CDR3, taken from reference TRBV28 and TRBJ2-1): DVKVTQSSRYLVKRTGEKVFLECVQDMDHENMFWYRQDPGLGLRLIYFSYDVKMKEKGDIPEGYSVSREKKERFSLILESASTNQTSMYLCASSTTSGNYNEQFFGPGTRLTVL.